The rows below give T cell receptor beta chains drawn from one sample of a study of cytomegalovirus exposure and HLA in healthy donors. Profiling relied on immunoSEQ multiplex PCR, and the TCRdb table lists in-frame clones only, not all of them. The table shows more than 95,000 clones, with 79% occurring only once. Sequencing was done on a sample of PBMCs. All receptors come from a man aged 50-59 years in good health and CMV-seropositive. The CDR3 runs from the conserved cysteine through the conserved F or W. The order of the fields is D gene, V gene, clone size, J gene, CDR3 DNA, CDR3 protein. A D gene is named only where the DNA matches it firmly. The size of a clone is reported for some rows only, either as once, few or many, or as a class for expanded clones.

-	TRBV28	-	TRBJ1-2	TGTGCCAGCAGTTTATCAGCTAACTATGGCTACACCTTC	CASSLSANYGYTF
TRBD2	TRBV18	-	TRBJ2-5	TGTGCCAGCTCACCACCTAGCGGGACCGAGACCCAGTACTTC	CASSPPSGTETQYF
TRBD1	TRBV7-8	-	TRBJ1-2	TGTGCCAGCAGCTTCAACAGGGGGAACTATGGCTACACCTTC	CASSFNRGNYGYTF
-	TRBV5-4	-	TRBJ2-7	TGTGCCAGCAGCTTGATCGTCAGCTCGGACACTACCGAGCAGTACTTC	CASSLIVSSDTTEQYF
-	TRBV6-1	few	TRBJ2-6	TGTGCCAGCAGTGAAGGAGGGTCTGGGGCCAACGTCCTGACTTTC	CASSEGGSGANVLTF
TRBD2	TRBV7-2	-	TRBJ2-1	TGTGCCTCTAGGGGTACTAGCGGTTACAATGAGCAGTTCTTC	CASRGTSGYNEQFF
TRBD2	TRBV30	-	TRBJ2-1	TGTGCCTGGAGTGACGGGCGGGAGGTTGGTGAGCAGTTCTTC	CAWSDGREVGEQFF
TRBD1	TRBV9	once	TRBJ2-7	TGTGCCAGCAGCGTAGATCCCCCAGGGGGCCTATCCTACGAGCAGTACTTC	CASSVDPPGGLSYEQYF
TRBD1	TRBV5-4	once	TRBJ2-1	TGTGCCAGCAGCAAGGGGGACAGAAACTCCTACAATGAGCAGTTCTTC	CASSKGDRNSYNEQFF
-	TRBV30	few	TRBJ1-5	TGTGCCTGGAGTGTACCGGGTGATGGCAATCAGCCCCAGCATTTT	CAWSVPGDGNQPQHF
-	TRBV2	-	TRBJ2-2	TGTGCCAGCAGGGAGGACAGAAACACCGGGGAGCTGTTTTTT	CASREDRNTGELFF
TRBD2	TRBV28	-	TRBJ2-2	TGTGCCAGCAGCCACTTACCGGGACTAGCTTACAACACCGGGGAGCTGTTTTTT	CASSHLPGLAYNTGELFF
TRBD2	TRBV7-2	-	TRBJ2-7	TGTGCCAGCAGCTTAGCGCGGGGGGCGGCCTACGAGCAGTACTTC	CASSLARGAAYEQYF
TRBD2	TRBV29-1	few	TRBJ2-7	TGCAGCGTTGGGACTAGCGGGAGCTCAGTCCACGAGCAGTACTTC	CSVGTSGSSVHEQYF
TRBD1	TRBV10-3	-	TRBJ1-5	TGTGCCATCAGCGAAGGGACAGGGGGCGCATTGCACAATCAGCCCCAGCATTTT	CAISEGTGGALHNQPQHF
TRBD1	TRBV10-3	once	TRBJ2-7	TGTGCCATCTCTAGGGACAGGGAAAACGAGCAGTACTTC	CAISRDRENEQYF
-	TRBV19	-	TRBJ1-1	TGTGCCAGTAGTATTAAAAGAGGCACTGAAGCTTTCTTT	CASSIKRGTEAFF
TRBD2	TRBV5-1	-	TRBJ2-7	TGCGCCAGCAGCTTGTCTGGGACTATCATAGAGGAGCAGTACTTC	CASSLSGTIIEEQYF
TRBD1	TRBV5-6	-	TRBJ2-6	TGTGCCAGCAGCTCGACAGGGTCGGCTGGGGCCAACGTCCTGACTTTC	CASSSTGSAGANVLTF
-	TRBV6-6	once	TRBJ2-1	TGTGCCAGCAGTTACCGAGAGGGAGGTTACTACAATGAGCAGTTCTTC	CASSYREGGYYNEQFF
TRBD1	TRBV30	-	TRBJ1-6	TGTGCCTGGAGCTGGGACAGTAATTCACCCCTCCACTTT	CAWSWDSNSPLHF
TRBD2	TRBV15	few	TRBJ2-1	TGTGCCACCAGCAGAGATAAAGCGGGAGTATTTAATGAGCAGTTCTTC	CATSRDKAGVFNEQFF
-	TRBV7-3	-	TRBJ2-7	TGTGCCAGCAGCCGAAAATCAGGGGTTCGGGACGAGCAGTACTTC	CASSRKSGVRDEQYF
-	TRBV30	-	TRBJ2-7	TGTGCCTGGAGAGAAACAGGGATCTACGAGCAGTACTTC	CAWRETGIYEQYF
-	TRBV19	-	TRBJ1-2	TGTGCCAGTAGGGTGGACAGAGACTATGGCTACACCTTC	CASRVDRDYGYTF
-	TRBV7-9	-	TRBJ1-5	TGTGCCAGCAGCCCGGCGGAGAATCCACAGCCCCAGCATTTT	CASSPAENPQPQHF
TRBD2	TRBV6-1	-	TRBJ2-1	TGTGCCAGCAGGATGGGACTAGTTGATGAGCAGTTCTTC	CASRMGLVDEQFF
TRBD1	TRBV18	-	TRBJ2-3	TGTGCCAGCTCATCGAGACAGGGGGATACGCAGTATTTT	CASSSRQGDTQYF
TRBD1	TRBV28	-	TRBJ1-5	TGTGCCAGCCAGTTGGGACAGGGAGGGCAGCCCCAGCATTTT	CASQLGQGGQPQHF
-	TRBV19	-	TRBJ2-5	TGTGCCAGTAGCCAAGCGTTTCAAGAGACCCAGTACTTC	CASSQAFQETQYF
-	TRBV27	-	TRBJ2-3	TGTGCCAGCAGTTTTTCGCGCGGAGCGGACACAGATACGCAGTATTTT	CASSFSRGADTDTQYF
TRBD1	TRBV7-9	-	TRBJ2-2	TGTGCCAGCAGCACAGGGGGGACAGCAGACACCGGGGAGCTGTTTTTT	CASSTGGTADTGELFF
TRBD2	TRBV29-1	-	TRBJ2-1	TGCAGCGTTGAAGAAAGGCCCGGGACTAGCGGAGAGCAGTTCTTC	CSVEERPGTSGEQFF
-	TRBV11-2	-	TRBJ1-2	TGTGCCAGCAGCTCCCGGGGGATGACCTATGGCTACACCTTC	CASSSRGMTYGYTF
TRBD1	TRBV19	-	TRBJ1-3	TGTGCCAGTAGCCATGGGACAGGGCTCGGAAACACCATATATTTT	CASSHGTGLGNTIYF
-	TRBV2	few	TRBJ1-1	TGTGCCAGCATTCAGATGGTGAACACTGAAGCTTTCTTT	CASIQMVNTEAFF
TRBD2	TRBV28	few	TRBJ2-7	TGTGCCAGCCGGTCGTCCGGGACTAGGTGGTACGAGCAGTACTTC	CASRSSGTRWYEQYF
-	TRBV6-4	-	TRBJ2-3	TGTGCCAGCAGTGGGGGGGAGACAGATACGCAGTATTTT	CASSGGETDTQYF
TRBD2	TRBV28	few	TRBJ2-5	TGTGCCAGCAGTACTTGGGGACGAGCGGGAGGGTGGGAGACCCAGTACTTC	CASSTWGRAGGWETQYF
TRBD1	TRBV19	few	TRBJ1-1	TGTGCCAGTAAGGACAGGGGACATACCATTGAAGCTTTCTTT	CASKDRGHTIEAFF
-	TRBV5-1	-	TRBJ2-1	TGCGCCAGCAGCTTGGGGGGGCAGGGTTACAATGAGCAGTTCTTC	CASSLGGQGYNEQFF
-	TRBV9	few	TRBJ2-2	TGTGCCAGCAGCCCCCCCATGAGAGATGACACCGGGGAGCTGTTTTTT	CASSPPMRDDTGELFF
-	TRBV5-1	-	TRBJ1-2	TGCGCCAGCAGCCTGGACACGTCGGGGGGCTACACCTTC	CASSLDTSGGYTF
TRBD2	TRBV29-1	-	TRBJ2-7	TGCAGCGTTGGCTCCGGGACTAGCGGGAGCTACGAGCAGTACTTC	CSVGSGTSGSYEQYF
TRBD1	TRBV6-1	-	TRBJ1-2	TGTGCCAGCTCTGAGAACGCAGGGGGCGGGGGTGGCTACACCTTC	CASSENAGGGGGYTF
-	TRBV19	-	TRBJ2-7	TGTGCCAGTAGTATAGTAGGCGGAACATACGAGCAGTACTTC	CASSIVGGTYEQYF
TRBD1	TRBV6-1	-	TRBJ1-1	TGTGCCAGCAGTAGACGACAGGGTGAAGCTTTCTTT	CASSRRQGEAFF
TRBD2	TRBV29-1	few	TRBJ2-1	TGCAGCGCCAGCGGGAGCCTAGGGAATGAGCAGTTCTTC	CSASGSLGNEQFF
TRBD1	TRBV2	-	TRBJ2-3	TGTGCCAGCAGTATGCCCGGGACAGGGTTCGCAGATACGCAGTATTTT	CASSMPGTGFADTQYF
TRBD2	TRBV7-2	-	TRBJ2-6	TGTGCCAGCAGCTTAGCGGGACTAGCGGGAGTAGGTGGGGCCAACGTCCTGACTTTC	CASSLAGLAGVGGANVLTF
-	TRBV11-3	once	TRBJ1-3	TGTGCCAGCAGCATCGGGGGAAACTCTGGAAACACCATATATTTT	CASSIGGNSGNTIYF